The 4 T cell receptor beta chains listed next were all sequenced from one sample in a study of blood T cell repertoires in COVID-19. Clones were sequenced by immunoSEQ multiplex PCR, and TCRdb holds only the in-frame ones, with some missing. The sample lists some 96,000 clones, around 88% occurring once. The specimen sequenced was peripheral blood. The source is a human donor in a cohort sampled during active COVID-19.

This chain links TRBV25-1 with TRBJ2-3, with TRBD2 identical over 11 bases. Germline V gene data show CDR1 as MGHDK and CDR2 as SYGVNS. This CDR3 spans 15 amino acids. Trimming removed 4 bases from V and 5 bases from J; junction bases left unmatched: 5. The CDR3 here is CASSVTSGSGDTQYF. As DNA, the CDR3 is TGTGCCAGCAGTGTCACTAGCGGGAGTGGAGATACGCAGTATTTT.

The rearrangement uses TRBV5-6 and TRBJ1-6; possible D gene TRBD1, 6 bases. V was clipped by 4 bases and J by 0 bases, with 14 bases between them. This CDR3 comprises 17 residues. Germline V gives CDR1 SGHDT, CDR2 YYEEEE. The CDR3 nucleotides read TGTGCCAGCAGCATGGACAGCTCCAGCTCCTATAATTCACCCCTCCACTTT. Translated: CASSMDSSSSYNSPLHF.

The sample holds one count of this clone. CDR3 amino acids: CASTLAGGRNTIYF. CDR3 in DNA: TGTGCCAGCACCCTGGCAGGGGGTAGAAACACCATATATTTT. This chain links TRBV28 with TRBJ1-3, with TRBD1 matching 7 bases. With V trimmed by 7 bases and J by 5 bases, 8 bases remained unmatched. This CDR3 is built from 14 residues. Germline V gene sequence: CDR1 MDHEN, CDR2 SYDVKM.

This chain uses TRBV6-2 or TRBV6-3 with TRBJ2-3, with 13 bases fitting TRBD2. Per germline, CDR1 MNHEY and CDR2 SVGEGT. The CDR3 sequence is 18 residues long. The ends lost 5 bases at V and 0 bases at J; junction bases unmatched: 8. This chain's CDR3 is CASSGLAGAVHSTDTQYF. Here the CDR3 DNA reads TGTGCCAGCAGTGGACTAGCGGGAGCGGTTCATAGCACAGATACGCAGTATTTT.